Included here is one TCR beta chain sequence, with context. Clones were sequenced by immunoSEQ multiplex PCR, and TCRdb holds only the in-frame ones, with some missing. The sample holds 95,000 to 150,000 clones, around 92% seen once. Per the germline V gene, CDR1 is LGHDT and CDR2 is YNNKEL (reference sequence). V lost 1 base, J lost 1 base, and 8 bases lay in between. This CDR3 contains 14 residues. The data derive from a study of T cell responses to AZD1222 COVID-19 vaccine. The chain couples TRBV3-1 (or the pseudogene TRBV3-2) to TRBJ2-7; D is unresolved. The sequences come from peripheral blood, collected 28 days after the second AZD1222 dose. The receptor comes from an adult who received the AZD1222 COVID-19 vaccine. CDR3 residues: CASSQVANSYEQYF. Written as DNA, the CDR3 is TGTGCCAGCAGCCAAGTGGCTAATTCCTACGAGCAGTACTTC.